The rows below give T cell receptor beta chains drawn from one sample of a study of blood T cell repertoires in COVID-19. Data came from immunoSEQ multiplex PCR; TCRdb stores just in-frame clones and leaves some out. The sample consists of roughly 180,000 clones, roughly 88% of them appearing once. Input material: PBMCs or T cells enriched from blood (not recorded which). Receptor source: a woman aged 30 to 39 who had recovered from COVID-19. CDR3s include the opening cysteine and the closing phenylalanine or tryptophan. The order of the fields is CDR3 protein, D gene, V gene, J gene. D genes are given only for firm matches.

CASSQGEGDTQYF	TRBD2	TRBV3-1/TRBV3-2	TRBJ2-3
CASSLLGQGGYGYTF	TRBD1	TRBV28	TRBJ1-2
CASLNRGSYEQYF	TRBD1	TRBV28	TRBJ2-7
CASKRGMLYGTDTQYF	-	TRBV27	TRBJ2-3
CGSSRGYTQYF	-	TRBV7-9	TRBJ2-3
CASSVQERAWGNTIYF	-	TRBV28	TRBJ1-3
CASSLVGGGGYEQYF	-	TRBV5-1	TRBJ2-7
CASSQDQRLDHYEQYF	-	TRBV3-1/TRBV3-2	TRBJ2-7
CASSRLTSGLETQYF	TRBD2	TRBV3-1/TRBV3-2	TRBJ2-5
CASSLNGLAGGGTQYF	TRBD2	TRBV7-2	TRBJ2-5
CSANHRNRPSTEAFF	-	TRBV29-1	TRBJ1-1
CASGQGTYTQYF	TRBD1	TRBV7-9	TRBJ2-3
CASTPGGRTGTKSNYGYTF	TRBD1	TRBV19	TRBJ1-2
CASSELEDRYSPLHF	-	TRBV6-1	TRBJ1-6
CAHPSGGGNMRDEQFF	TRBD2	TRBV5-1	TRBJ2-1
CASSLVGGDVMEQYF	-	TRBV7-9	TRBJ2-7
CASSFSSNSYEQYF	-	TRBV5-4	TRBJ2-7
CASSRYGYTF	-	TRBV28	TRBJ1-2
CASSFGPTFYGCTF	-	TRBV28	TRBJ1-2
CASSLEGRVATEAFF	-	TRBV5-1	TRBJ1-1